This T cell receptor (beta chain) comes out of a study of cytomegalovirus exposure and HLA in healthy donors. This CDR3 region has 12 residues. V dropped 10 bases and J dropped 5 bases, with 14 bases sitting between them. Germline CDR1 and CDR2: ENHRY and SYGVKD. Researchers ran the PCR with 60 Vbeta and 13 Jbeta primers. Produced via immunoSEQ multiplex PCR; TCRdb's table is partial and in-frame only. The data show roughly 98,000 clones, approximately 74% seen once. Study observations and caveats: Analyzed later, most CMV-associated TCR beta chains appeared HLA-restricted. The study recorded some 160 TCR beta chains that were cytomegalovirus-associated. CMV antigen specificity was confirmed in vitro for a few CMV-associated chains.

For this clone: As yet, its antigen is unknown.

Sequenced material: PBMCs. The TCR originated in a female donor in good health and CMV-seropositive. The V call is TRBV10-3, the J call TRBJ2-5; tentative D call: TRBD2 (6 bases). In DNA, the CDR3 is TGTGCCAGCAAGGGGACTGGCGAGACCCAGTACTTC. This translates into CASKGTGETQYF.